A selection of T cell receptor beta chains follows, all from one sample in a study of STAT5B mutations in CD4+ large granular lymphocyte leukemia. Assay: immunoSEQ multiplex PCR; the TCRdb copy retains only in-frame clones and omits some. The sample lists around 32,000 clones; approximately 80% were seen once. The sample taken for sequencing was CD4+ T cells from blood buffy coats. Receptor source: a human donor in good health. CDR3s include the opening cysteine and the closing phenylalanine or tryptophan. The order of the fields is clone size, CDR3 length, J gene, D gene, V gene, CDR3 DNA, CDR3 protein. D genes are given only for firm matches. Size is omitted from some rows. Given values are once, few, many or a class for expanded clones.

- 15 TRBJ1-2 - TRBV6-5 TGTGCCAGCAGTTACCTGGCTAGGGTTAACTATGGCTACACCTTC CASSYLARVNYGYTF
few 19 TRBJ2-4 - TRBV4-1 TGCGCCAGCAGCCACTCCCAGGGGAAGGGTACACTAGCCAAAAACATTCAGTACTTC CASSHSQGKGTLAKNIQYF
- 15 TRBJ2-2 - TRBV15 TGTGCCACCAGCAGAGACGGCAGGGGAGCCGGGGAGCTGTTTTTT CATSRDGRGAGELFF
- 17 TRBJ2-1 TRBD1 TRBV10-3 TGTGCCATCAGTGACAAGGGACAGGGGCGAACCTACAATGAGCAGTTCTTC CAISDKGQGRTYNEQFF
- 14 TRBJ2-7 TRBD1 TRBV28 TGTGCCAGCATTAATCAGGGGGCTGGGGACGAGCAGTACTTC CASINQGAGDEQYF
- 13 TRBJ1-2 - TRBV7-6 TGTGCCAGCAGCTTCGGGGGTTCCTATGGCTACACCTTC CASSFGGSYGYTF
- 12 TRBJ2-7 - TRBV28 TGTGCCAGCAACCGCCAGGGTTCCGAGCAGTACTTC CASNRQGSEQYF
- 13 TRBJ2-3 TRBD2 TRBV2 TGTGCCGGAAGGACTAGCGGGAGCGATACGCAGTATTTT CAGRTSGSDTQYF
- 16 TRBJ2-2 - TRBV5-5 TGTGCCAGCATCCCGGGGAGGGGGCGAGGCACCGGGGAGCTGTTTTTT CASIPGRGRGTGELFF
- 15 TRBJ2-1 TRBD2 TRBV7-2 TGTGCCAGCAGCGCCTCCCGGGGGGCCTACAATGAGCAGTTCTTC CASSASRGAYNEQFF
- 17 TRBJ2-7 - TRBV11-2 TGTGCCAGCAGTAGACTCAGTGGAGGGGTAGATAGCTACGAGCAGTACTTC CASSRLSGGVDSYEQYF
- 15 TRBJ2-5 - TRBV10-3 TGTGCCATCAGTGAGTCGGCAAGTGTCGGGGAGACCCAGTACTTC CAISESASVGETQYF
few 12 TRBJ1-1 - TRBV29-1 TGCAGCGTTGAAAGCGGGAACACTGAAGCTTTCTTT CSVESGNTEAFF
- 16 TRBJ1-3 - TRBV4-2 TGTGCCAGCAGCCCTTCAGTAACAGGGTCCGGAAACACCATATATTTT CASSPSVTGSGNTIYF
- 15 TRBJ2-7 TRBD1 TRBV28 TGTGCCAGCAGTAGGGGGGACAGGGCTACCTACGAGCAGTACTTC CASSRGDRATYEQYF
- 16 TRBJ2-1 TRBD2 TRBV14 TGTGCCAGCACCCAAGCGGGGGTGGGTGCCTACAATGAGCAGTTCTTC CASTQAGVGAYNEQFF
- 14 TRBJ2-3 - TRBV7-8 TGTGCCAGCAGCTTCCAGGGAGGCACAGATACGCAGTATTTT CASSFQGGTDTQYF
- 13 TRBJ2-1 TRBD1 TRBV11-1 TGTGCCAGCAGCAAACCGACAGGGAGTGAGCAGTTCTTC CASSKPTGSEQFF
- 15 TRBJ2-1 TRBD2 TRBV2 TGTGCCAGCAGTCCGGGACTAGCGGCGTACAATGAGCAGTTCTTC CASSPGLAAYNEQFF
- 15 TRBJ2-3 TRBD1 TRBV7-2 TGTGCCAGCAGCTTCCGGGACAGTCAGGCAGATACGCAGTATTTT CASSFRDSQADTQYF
- 13 TRBJ1-2 - TRBV5-5 TGTGCCAGCAGCTTATATGGGGACTATGGCTACACCTTC CASSLYGDYGYTF
few 15 TRBJ1-2 TRBD1 TRBV4-1 TGCGCCAGCAGCCATCCGGGACAGGGGATTTATGGCTACACCTTC CASSHPGQGIYGYTF
- 13 TRBJ2-1 - TRBV10-3 TGTGCCATCAGGCAGGGGGGTGGATATGAGCAGTTCTTC CAIRQGGGYEQFF
few 15 TRBJ1-5 - TRBV6-1 TGTGCCAGCACTCCGGACGGGCTTAGCAATCAGCCCCAGCATTTT CASTPDGLSNQPQHF
- 14 TRBJ2-1 TRBD1 TRBV7-9 TGTGCCAGCGAAGAACAGGGGGTCTACAATGAGCAGTTCTTC CASEEQGVYNEQFF
- 15 TRBJ2-1 - TRBV2 TGTGCCTCCCATGGTCTAGTGGACAGAAGCAATGAGCAGTTCTTC CASHGLVDRSNEQFF
few 18 TRBJ1-1 - TRBV28 TGTGCCAGCAGCTCCGGGACAAGGGCCCCTAACTTGAACACTGAAGCTTTCTTT CASSSGTRAPNLNTEAFF
- 14 TRBJ2-7 - TRBV6-5 TGTGCCAGCAGGCGCGGTGGGACCCTTGGGGAGCAGTACTTC CASRRGGTLGEQYF